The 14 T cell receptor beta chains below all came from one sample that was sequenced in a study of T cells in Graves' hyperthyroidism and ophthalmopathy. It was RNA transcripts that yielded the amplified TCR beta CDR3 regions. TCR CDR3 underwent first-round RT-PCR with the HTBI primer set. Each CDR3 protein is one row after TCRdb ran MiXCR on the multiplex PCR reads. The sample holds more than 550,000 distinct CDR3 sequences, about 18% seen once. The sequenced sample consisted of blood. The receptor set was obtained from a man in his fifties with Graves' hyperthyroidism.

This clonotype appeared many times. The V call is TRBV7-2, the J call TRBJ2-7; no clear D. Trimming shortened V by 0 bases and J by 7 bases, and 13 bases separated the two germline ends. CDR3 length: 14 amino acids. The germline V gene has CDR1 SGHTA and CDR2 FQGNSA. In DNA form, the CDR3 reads TGTGCCAGCAGCTTAGCGCATTTTGTGGGTGAGCAGTACTTC. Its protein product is CASSLAHFVGEQYF.

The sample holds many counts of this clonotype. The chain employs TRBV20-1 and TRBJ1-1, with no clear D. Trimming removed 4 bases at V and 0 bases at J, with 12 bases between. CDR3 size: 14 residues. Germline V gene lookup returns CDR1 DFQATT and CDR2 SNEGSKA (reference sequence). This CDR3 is CSATRWEMNTEAFF. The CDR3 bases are TGCAGTGCTACTAGGTGGGAAATGAACACTGAAGCTTTCTTT.

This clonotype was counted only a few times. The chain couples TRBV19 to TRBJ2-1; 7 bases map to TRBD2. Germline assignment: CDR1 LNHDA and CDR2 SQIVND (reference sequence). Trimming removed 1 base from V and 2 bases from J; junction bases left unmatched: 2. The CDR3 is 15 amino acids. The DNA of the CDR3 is TGTGCCAGTAGTATAGCGAGCGGGGCCTACAATGAGCAGTTCTTC. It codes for CASSIASGAYNEQFF. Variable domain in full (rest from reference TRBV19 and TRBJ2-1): DGGITQSPKYLFRKEGQNVTLSCEQNLNHDAMYWYRQDPGQGLRLIYYSQIVNDFQKGDIAEGYSVSREKKESFPLTVTSAQKNPTAFYLCASSIASGAYNEQFFGPGTRLTVL.

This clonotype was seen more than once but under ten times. CDR3 sequence: CASSYRDALSTDTQYF. The CDR3 DNA is TGTGCCAGCAGTTACAGGGACGCACTTAGCACAGATACGCAGTATTTT. This chain uses TRBV6-2 or TRBV6-3 with TRBJ2-3; D might be TRBD1 or TRBD2, each matching 5 bases. CDR3 length equals 16 residues. The V gene's germline CDR1 is MNHEY and CDR2 SVGEGT. Trimming shortened V by 2 bases and J by 0 bases, and 12 bases separated the two germline ends.

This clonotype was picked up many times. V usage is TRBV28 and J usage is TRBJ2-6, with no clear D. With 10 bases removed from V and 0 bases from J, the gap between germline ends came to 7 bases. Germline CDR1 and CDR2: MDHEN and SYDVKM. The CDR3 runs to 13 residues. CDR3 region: CATHVSGANVLTF. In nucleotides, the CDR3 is TGTGCCACCCATGTCTCTGGGGCCAACGTCCTGACTTTC.

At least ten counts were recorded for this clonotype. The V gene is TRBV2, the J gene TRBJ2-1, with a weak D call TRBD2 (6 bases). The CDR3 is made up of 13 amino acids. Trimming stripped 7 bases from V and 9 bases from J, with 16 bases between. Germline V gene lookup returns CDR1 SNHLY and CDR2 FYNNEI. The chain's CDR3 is CASTALATGEQFF. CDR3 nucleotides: TGTGCCAGCACCGCTCTAGCGACGGGTGAGCAGTTCTTC.

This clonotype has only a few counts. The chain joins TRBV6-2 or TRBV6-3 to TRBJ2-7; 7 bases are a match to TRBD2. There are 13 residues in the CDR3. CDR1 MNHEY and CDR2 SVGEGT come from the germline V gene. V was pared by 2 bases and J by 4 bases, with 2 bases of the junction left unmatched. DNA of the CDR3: TGTGCCAGCAGTTACGGCGGGAGATACGAGCAGTACTTC. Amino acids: CASSYGGRYEQYF.

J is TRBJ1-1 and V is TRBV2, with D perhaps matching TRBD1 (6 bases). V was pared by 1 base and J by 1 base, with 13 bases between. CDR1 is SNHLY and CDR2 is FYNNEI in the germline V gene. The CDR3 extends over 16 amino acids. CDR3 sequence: CASSEVFTGSNTEAFF. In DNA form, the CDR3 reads TGTGCCAGCAGTGAAGTGTTTACAGGGTCGAACACTGAAGCTTTCTTT.

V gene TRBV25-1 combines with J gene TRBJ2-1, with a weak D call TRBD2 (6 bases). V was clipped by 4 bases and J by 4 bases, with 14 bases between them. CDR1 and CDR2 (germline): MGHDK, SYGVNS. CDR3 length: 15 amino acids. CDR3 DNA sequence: TGTGCCAGCAGTGTGGCCGGGGGTAGGTACAATGAGCAGTTCTTC. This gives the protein CASSVAGGRYNEQFF.

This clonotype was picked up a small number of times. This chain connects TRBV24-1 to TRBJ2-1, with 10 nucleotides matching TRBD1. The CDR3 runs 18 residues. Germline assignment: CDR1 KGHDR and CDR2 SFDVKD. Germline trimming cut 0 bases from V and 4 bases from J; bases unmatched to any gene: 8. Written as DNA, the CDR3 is TGTGCCACCAGTGATTTGCGGGCCGGGACAGGGGAATACAATGAGCAGTTCTTC. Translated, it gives CATSDLRAGTGEYNEQFF.

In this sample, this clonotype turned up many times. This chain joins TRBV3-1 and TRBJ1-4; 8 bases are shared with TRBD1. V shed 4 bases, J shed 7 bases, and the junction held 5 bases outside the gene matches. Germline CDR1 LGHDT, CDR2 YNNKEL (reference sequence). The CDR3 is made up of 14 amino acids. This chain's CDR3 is CASSLNRGSEKLFF. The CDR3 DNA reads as TGTGCCAGCAGCCTCAACAGGGGGAGTGAAAAACTGTTTTTT. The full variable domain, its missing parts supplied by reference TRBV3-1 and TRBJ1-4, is DTAVSQTPKYLVTQMGNDKSIKCEQNLGHDTMYWYKQDSKKFLKIMFSYNNKELIINETVPNRFSPKSPDKAHLNLHINSLELGDSAVYFCASSLNRGSEKLFFGSGTQLSVL.

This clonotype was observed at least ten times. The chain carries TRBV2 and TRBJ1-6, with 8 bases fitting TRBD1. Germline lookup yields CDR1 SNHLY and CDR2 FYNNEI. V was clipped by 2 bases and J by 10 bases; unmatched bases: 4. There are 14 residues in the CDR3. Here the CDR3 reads CASSENRGISPLHF. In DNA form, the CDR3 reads TGTGCCAGCAGTGAAAACAGGGGGATCTCACCCCTCCACTTT.

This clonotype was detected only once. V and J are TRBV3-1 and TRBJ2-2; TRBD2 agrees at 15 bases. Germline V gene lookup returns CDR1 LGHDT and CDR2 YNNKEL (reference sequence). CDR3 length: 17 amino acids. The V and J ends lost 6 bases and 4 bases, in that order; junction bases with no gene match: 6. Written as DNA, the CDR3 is TGTGCCAGCAGTCCGGGACTAGCGGGAGGAATCACCGGGGAGCTGTTTTTT. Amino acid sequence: CASSPGLAGGITGELFF.

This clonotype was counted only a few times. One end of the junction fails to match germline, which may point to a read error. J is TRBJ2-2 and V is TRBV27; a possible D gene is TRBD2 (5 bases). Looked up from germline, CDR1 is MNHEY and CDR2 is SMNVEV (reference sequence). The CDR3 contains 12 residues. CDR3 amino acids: CASSRAAGELLF. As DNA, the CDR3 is TGTGCCAGCAGCCGCGCCGCCGGGGAGCTGCTTTTT.